This TCR beta chain was sequenced during a study of blood T cell repertoires in COVID-19. The V segment lost 4 bases and the J segment 5 bases; nucleotides outside the gene matches: 3. The CDR3 loop spans 14 amino acids. The germline gives CDR1 MDHEN, CDR2 SYDVKM. Adults between roughly 18 and 95 years of age took part from under 25 US areas. Study processing details: Amplifying reference gene primers gave estimates of nucleated cell counts. Only in-frame clones appear in the TCRdb table, and some are missing; sequencing was by immunoSEQ multiplex PCR. Clone size and the V and J calls come from that table; the DNA yielded D and trimming. The table shows 200,000 to 300,000 clones, with more than 70% occurring only once.

This chain joins TRBV28 and TRBJ2-2, with 8 nucleotides matching TRBD2. The sequencing input was PBMCs or T cells enriched from blood (not recorded which). The clonotype comes from a woman aged 45 to 65 who had recovered from COVID-19. The CDR3 DNA reads TGTGCCAGCAGTTCGACGGGAGGGACCGGGGAGCTGTTTTTT. This translates into CASSSTGGTGELFF.